Below, 20 T cell receptor beta chains from the same sample are listed, as sequenced in a study of T-cell memory formation after mild COVID-19. Each CDR3 protein is one row after TCRdb ran MiXCR on the 5' RACE reads. The sample includes 500,000 to 550,000 distinct CDR3 sequences, roughly 21% of them seen just once. What was sequenced was PBMCs or a T cell subset sorted from them (not recorded which). These receptors originate from an adult woman who had mild COVID-19 (a few samples of this study predate the infection). Cell type and time point are not known.

The chain couples TRBV9 to TRBJ2-1, with 9 bases identical to TRBD2. Germline V CDR1 and CDR2: SGDLS, YYNGEE. The V and J ends lost 4 bases and 4 bases, in that order; junction bases with no gene match: 6. The CDR3 consists of 15 residues. CDR3 region: CASSPRTSAYNEQFF. The CDR3 nucleotides are TGTGCCAGCAGCCCCCGGACTAGCGCTTACAATGAGCAGTTCTTC.

The chain combines TRBV12-3 or TRBV12-4 with TRBJ2-2; TRBD1 matches 7 bases. CDR3 size: 17 residues. V was clipped by 6 bases and J by 3 bases; unmatched bases: 13. This chain's CDR3 is CASRPKGARDHTGELFF. The CDR3 DNA reads as TGTGCCAGCAGGCCTAAGGGGGCCAGGGATCACACCGGGGAGCTGTTTTTT.

This clonotype was seen a few times. The rearrangement links TRBV20-1 to TRBJ1-6; D possibly corresponds to TRBD1 (6 bases). This CDR3 comprises 14 residues. V shed 3 bases and J shed 10 bases, with 16 bases lying between them. CDR1 is DFQATT, CDR2 SNEGSKA, per germline (reference sequence). The CDR3: CSARRGGGRSPLHF. Written as DNA, the CDR3 is TGCAGTGCTAGGCGGGGAGGGGGGCGCTCACCCCTCCACTTT.

CDR3 nucleotide sequence: TGTGCCAGCAGTTACATTGGAGGCCGGGGGCCTAGCTCCTACAATGAGCAGTTCTTC. This encodes CASSYIGGRGPSSYNEQFF. The chain recombines TRBV6-2 or TRBV6-3 with TRBJ2-1, with D perhaps matching TRBD1 or TRBD2 (6 bases each). V was trimmed by 2 bases and J by 0 bases, leaving 20 bases between them. CDR3 length: 19 residues. Germline V gene lookup returns CDR1 MNHEY and CDR2 SVGEGT.

The V and J genes are TRBV7-2 and TRBJ2-4; 9 nucleotides agree with TRBD2. The V segment lost 5 bases and the J segment 7 bases; nucleotides outside the gene matches: 6. Germline values: CDR1 SGHTA, CDR2 FQGNSA. This CDR3 region has 14 residues. DNA for the CDR3: TGTGCCAGCAGCCCTTTAGCGGGAGTCAACATTCAGTACTTC. Protein sequence: CASSPLAGVNIQYF.

This rearrangement joins TRBV4-1 to TRBJ2-1; the match to TRBD2 covers 12 bases. Germline CDR1 is MGHRA and CDR2 is YSYEKL. The CDR3 consists of 19 residues. Trimming took 0 bases from V and 1 from J; bases not matched to a gene: 7. The CDR3 nucleotides read TGCGCCAGCAGCCAAGATCGGCTAGCGGGGGGGTGGTCCTACAATGAGCAGTTCTTC. Protein: CASSQDRLAGGWSYNEQFF.

The DNA for the CDR3 is TGTGCCAGCAGTTTTACAAACCCCAATGCACAAGGCTACACCTTC. This gives the protein CASSFTNPNAQGYTF. The gene calls are TRBV27 and TRBJ1-2, with D unresolved. The CDR3 length is 15 residues. Trimming took off 3 bases at V and 8 bases at J, with 19 bases between the two ends. Looked up from germline, CDR1 is MNHEY and CDR2 is SMNVEV (reference sequence).

This clonotype appeared a few times. The chain links TRBV20-1 to TRBJ1-1, with 9 bases fitting TRBD1. J lost 3 bases, V lost 0 bases, and 5 bases had no gene match. Germline V gene data show CDR1 as DFQATT and CDR2 as SNEGSKA (reference sequence). This CDR3 has 15 amino acids. The CDR3 region has the DNA TGCAGTGCTAGAGAACAGGGGGCCTTGGACACTGAAGCTTTCTTT. Protein product: CSAREQGALDTEAFF.

This clonotype was picked up a small number of times. The genes are TRBV4-1 and TRBJ2-7, with D possibly TRBD2 on 5 matching bases. This CDR3 has 15 amino acids. The ends were cut back, 0 bases at V and 0 bases at J, with 9 bases in the middle. The V gene's germline CDR1 is MGHRA and CDR2 YSYEKL. CDR3 residues: CASSQEPSSSYEQYF. The CDR3 DNA is TGCGCCAGCAGCCAAGAGCCTAGCAGCTCCTACGAGCAGTACTTC.

This clonotype was found once. The rearrangement uses TRBV24-1 and TRBJ2-2; maybe TRBD1 (6 bases). Germline V gives CDR1 KGHDR, CDR2 SFDVKD. The CDR3 contains 15 residues. Trimming removed 4 bases from V and 2 bases from J, with 10 bases in between. This chain's CDR3 is CATSDGQPNTGELFF. DNA for the CDR3: TGTGCCACCAGTGACGGACAGCCTAACACCGGGGAGCTGTTTTTT.

This clonotype was observed a few times. V is TRBV5-1 and J is TRBJ1-1; D is unclear. Trimming removed 0 bases at V and 1 base at J, with 7 bases between. The CDR3 is made up of 14 amino acids. Per the germline V gene, CDR1 is SGHRS and CDR2 is YFSETQ. Here the CDR3 DNA reads TGCGCCAGCAGCTTGGGCCACTCGAACACTGAAGCTTTCTTT. It specifies CASSLGHSNTEAFF.

This clonotype has more than one count but fewer than ten. The chain has TRBV30 and TRBJ1-2; no firm D call. CDR1 is GTSNPN and CDR2 is SVGIG in the germline V gene (reference sequence). The CDR3 spans 13 residues. Trimming left V 1 base short and J 4 bases short, with 10 bases between. CDR3 amino acids: CAWSAGSSYGYTF. The CDR3 DNA reads as TGTGCCTGGAGTGCCGGCAGTAGCTATGGCTACACCTTC.

The chain links TRBV5-3 to TRBJ2-7; TRBD1 matches at 11 bases. TRBV5-3 is an ORF, with its function uncertain. Germline trimming cut 5 bases from V and 4 bases from J; bases unmatched to any gene: 5. This CDR3 comprises 14 residues. This CDR3 reads CARSSDRGHYEQYF. The CDR3 DNA follows: TGTGCCAGAAGTTCGGACAGGGGGCATTACGAGCAGTACTTC.

This chain uses TRBV9 with TRBJ1-2, with D possibly TRBD1 on 5 matching bases. CDR1 and CDR2 from the germline V gene are SGDLS and YYNGEE. CDR3 length: 15 amino acids. V was shortened by 0 bases and J by 6 bases, with 15 bases between the two germline ends. CDR3 in DNA: TGTGCCAGCAGCGTAGCGACGGGACCCGGGAATGGCTACACCTTC. Residues: CASSVATGPGNGYTF. Using reference TRBV9 and TRBJ1-2 for the parts outside the CDR3, the full variable domain is DSGVTQTPKHLITATGQRVTLRCSPRSGDLSVYWYQQSLDQGLQFLIQYYNGEERAKGNILERFSAQQFPDLHSELNLSSLELGDSALYFCASSVATGPGNGYTFGSGTRLTVV.

V is TRBV20-1 and J is TRBJ2-1; 13 bases map to TRBD2. The CDR3 has 14 amino acids. V shed 6 bases, J shed 6 bases, and the junction held 5 bases outside the gene matches. Germline V gene lookup returns CDR1 DFQATT and CDR2 SNEGSKA (reference sequence). Written as DNA, the CDR3 is TGCAGTGCCAGACTAGCGGGGGGACTCAATGAGCAGTTCTTC. Amino acids: CSARLAGGLNEQFF.

The chain employs TRBV6-5 and TRBJ2-7; the match to TRBD2 covers 9 bases. This CDR3 spans 16 amino acids. Trimming removed 0 bases from V and 3 bases from J; junction bases left unmatched: 6. Germline V gives CDR1 MNHEY, CDR2 SVGAGI. The CDR3 nucleotides are TGTGCCAGCAGTTACTCGAGCACTAGCGGGTACTACGAGCAGTACTTC. It is translated as CASSYSSTSGYYEQYF.

This chain links TRBV7-2 with TRBJ2-4; maybe TRBD2 (6 bases). V was pared by 5 bases and J by 3 bases, with 14 bases between. Per the germline V gene, CDR1 is SGHTA and CDR2 is FQGNSA. This CDR3 has 15 amino acids. The CDR3 coding sequence is TGTGCCAGCAGCCTTGGGGGGAGTGGCAAAAACATTCAGTACTTC. It encodes CASSLGGSGKNIQYF.

The J gene is TRBJ1-6, the V gene TRBV20-1, with 11 bases fitting TRBD1. Per the germline V gene, CDR1 is DFQATT and CDR2 is SNEGSKA (reference sequence). V was pared by 5 bases and J by 6 bases, with 6 bases of the junction left unmatched. The CDR3 runs 15 residues. In DNA, the CDR3 is TGCAGTGCTTCACGGACAGGGGGCTCTAATTCACCCCTCCACTTT. Translated: CSASRTGGSNSPLHF.

There are a few counts of this clonotype. The chain carries TRBV20-1 and TRBJ1-1, with D unclear. Per germline, CDR1 DFQATT and CDR2 SNEGSKA (reference sequence). The CDR3 has 14 amino acids. V was pared by 5 bases and J by 8 bases, with 21 bases between. The CDR3 coding sequence is TGCAGTGCTTCCAGACGAGTCCCCTTCCCGGAAGCTTTCTTT. Translation gives CSASRRVPFPEAFF.

The CDR3 protein is CATSDLPTVGSSYNEQFF. CDR3 coding DNA: TGTGCCACCAGTGATTTGCCCACTGTGGGGAGCTCCTACAATGAGCAGTTCTTC. The chain uses TRBV24-1 and TRBJ2-1, with D tentatively TRBD2 (5 bases). Per the germline V gene, CDR1 is KGHDR and CDR2 is SFDVKD. This CDR3 region has 18 residues. Trimming shortened V by 0 bases and J by 0 bases, and 14 bases separated the two germline ends.